This TCR beta chain emerged from a study of blood T cells in healthy people across ages. Findings and limits, study-wide: Diversity figures based on one million T cells were deemed too low.

In the case of this clonotype: Its antigen is currently unknown.

CDR1 LNHDA and CDR2 SQIVND come from the germline V gene (reference sequence). The CDR3 has 15 amino acids. V lost 1 base to trimming and J lost 4 bases; unmatched junction nucleotides: 4. The second PCR ran roughly 7 to 11 cycles with a sample-barcoded 5' primer and J-beta primers. TCRdb fed the 5' RACE reads into MiXCR, producing one record per CDR3 protein. Of about 930,000 distinct CDR3 sequences listed, roughly 28% were seen once; the top ten hold 10%. This same sample was also part of a study on T cells of mothers and their children. This second study says: All donors were healthy and Caucasian; they were three mothers and their six children.

The receptor was derived from a woman aged 40 to 55 in good health. The chain couples TRBV19 to TRBJ2-3, with 8 bases aligning to TRBD1. The sample comprised blood. The CDR3 protein is CASSIGKQGADTQYF. The CDR3 nucleotides read TGTGCCAGTAGTATAGGAAAACAGGGGGCAGATACGCAGTATTTT.